What follows is one T cell receptor beta chain and its context. This record comes from a study of blood T cell repertoires in COVID-19. Losses at the gene ends were 6 bases for V and 6 bases for J; bases not matched to a gene: 7. The CDR3 spans 14 residues. The V gene's germline CDR1 is MNHEY and CDR2 SVGAGI. Methods used by the authors: For nucleated cells, counts were estimated from reference gene primer amplification. Only in-frame clones appear in the TCRdb table, and some are missing; sequencing was by immunoSEQ multiplex PCR. V and J calls and clone size follow that table, whereas D and trimming were derived from the DNA. Of roughly 70,000 clones in the sample, roughly four fifths were seen once.

The sequenced material came from peripheral blood. The chain couples TRBV6-5 to TRBJ1-2; TRBD1 aligns across 10 bases. The receptor was derived from a woman in her fifties or sixties with acute or convalescent COVID-19. The CDR3 DNA is TGTGCCAGCAGGGGGACAGGGGAAAGCGATGGCTACACCTTC. It specifies CASRGTGESDGYTF.